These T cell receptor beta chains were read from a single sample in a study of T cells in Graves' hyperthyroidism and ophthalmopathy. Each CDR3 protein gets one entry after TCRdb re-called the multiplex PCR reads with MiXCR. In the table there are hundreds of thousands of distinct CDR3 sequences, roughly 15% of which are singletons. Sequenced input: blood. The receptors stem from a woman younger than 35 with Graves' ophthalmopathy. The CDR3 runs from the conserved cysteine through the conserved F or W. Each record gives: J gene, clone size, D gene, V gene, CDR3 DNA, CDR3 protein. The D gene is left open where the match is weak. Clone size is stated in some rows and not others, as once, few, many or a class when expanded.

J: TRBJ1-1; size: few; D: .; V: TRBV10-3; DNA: TGTGCCATCAGTGGCCAGGGAGACAACACTGAAGCTTTCTTT; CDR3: CAISGQGDNTEAFF
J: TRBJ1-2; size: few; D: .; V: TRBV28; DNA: TGTGCCAGCAGTTTACCGCCTGTAGTCCGAGGGTTCGGCTACACCTTC; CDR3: CASSLPPVVRGFGYTF
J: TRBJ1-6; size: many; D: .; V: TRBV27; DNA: TGTGCCAGCAGGCTAAGGGACCGCAATTCACCCCTCCACTTT; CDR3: CASRLRDRNSPLHF
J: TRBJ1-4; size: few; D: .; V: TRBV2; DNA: TGTGCCAGCAAAGGCAGGTTAAATGAAAAACTGTTTTTT; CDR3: CASKGRLNEKLFF
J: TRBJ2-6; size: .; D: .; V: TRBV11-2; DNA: TGTGCCAGCAGCTTGACCGACAGCTCTGGGGCCAACGTCCTGACTTTC; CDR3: CASSLTDSSGANVLTF
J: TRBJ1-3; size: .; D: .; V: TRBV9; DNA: TGTGCCAGCAGCGTAGGCGGCATGGAACCTGGAAACACCATATATTTT; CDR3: CASSVGGMEPGNTIYF
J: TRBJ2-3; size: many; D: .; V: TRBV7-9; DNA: TGTGCCAGCAAATCCAACTCAAACACAGATACGCAGTATTTT; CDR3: CASKSNSNTDTQYF
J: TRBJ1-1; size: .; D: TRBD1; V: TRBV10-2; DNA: TGCGCCAGCAGTGAGTGGGACAGGGAAGACACTGAAGCTTTCTTT; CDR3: CASSEWDREDTEAFF
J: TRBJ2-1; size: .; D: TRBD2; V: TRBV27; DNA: TGTGCCACAGGACTAGCGGGAGGTCGGAATGAGCAGTTCTTC; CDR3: CATGLAGGRNEQFF
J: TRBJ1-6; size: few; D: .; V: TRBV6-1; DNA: TGTGCCAGCAGAACAAAGGGGGAGGCCGTGAATTCACCCCTCCACTTT; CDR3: CASRTKGEAVNSPLHF
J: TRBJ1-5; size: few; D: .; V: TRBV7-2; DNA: TGTGCCAGCAGCTTAGTGGTGTCCCAATCCAATCAGCCCCAGCATTTT; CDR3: CASSLVVSQSNQPQHF
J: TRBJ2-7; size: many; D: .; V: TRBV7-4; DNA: TGTGCCAGCAGCTCAGGCCAGGGGCCCTACGAGCAGTACTTC; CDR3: CASSSGQGPYEQYF
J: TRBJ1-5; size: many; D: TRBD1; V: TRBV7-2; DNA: TGTGCCAGCAGCATGGGACAGGCGTATCAGCCCCAGCATTTT; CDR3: CASSMGQAYQPQHF
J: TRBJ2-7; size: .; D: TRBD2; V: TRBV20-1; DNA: TGCAGTGCTAGAGCCGTAGCGGGAGCCTTCTACGAGCAGTACTTC; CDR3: CSARAVAGAFYEQYF
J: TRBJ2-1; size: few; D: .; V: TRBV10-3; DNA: TGTGCCATCAGTGTAGAGTCCGGTGAGCAGTTCTTC; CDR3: CAISVESGEQFF
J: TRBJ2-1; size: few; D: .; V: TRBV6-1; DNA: TGTGCCAGCCACTGGCCTGGCTACAATGAGCAGTTCTTC; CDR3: CASHWPGYNEQFF
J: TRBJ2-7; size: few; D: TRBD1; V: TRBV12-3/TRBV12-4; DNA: TGTGCCAGCAGCTCACAGGGGGCCTCCTACGAGCAGTACTTC; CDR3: CASSSQGASYEQYF
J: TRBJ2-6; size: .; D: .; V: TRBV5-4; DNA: TGTGCCAGCAGCCGGTTCGAGTCTGGGGCCAACGTCCTGACTTTC; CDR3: CASSRFESGANVLTF
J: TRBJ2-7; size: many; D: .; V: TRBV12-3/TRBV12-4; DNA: TGTGCCAGCAGCTTAGGTCTCTACGAGCAGTACTTC; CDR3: CASSLGLYEQYF
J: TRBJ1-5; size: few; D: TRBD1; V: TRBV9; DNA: TGTGCCAGCAGCGGGGGGACAGGTAGCAATCAGCCCCAGCATTTT; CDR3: CASSGGTGSNQPQHF
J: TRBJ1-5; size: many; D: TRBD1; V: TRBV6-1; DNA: TGTGCCAGCAGACTGGACAGGGTCACTCCTAATCAGCCCCAGCATTTT; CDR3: CASRLDRVTPNQPQHF
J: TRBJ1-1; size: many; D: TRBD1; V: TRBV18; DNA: TGTGCCAGCTCGAGGACAGGGTTTAACACTGAAGCTTTCTTT; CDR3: CASSRTGFNTEAFF
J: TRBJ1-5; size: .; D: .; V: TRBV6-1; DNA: TGTGCCAGCACCCAAGCGGGACTGGGCGGCAATCAGCCCCAGCATTTT; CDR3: CASTQAGLGGNQPQHF
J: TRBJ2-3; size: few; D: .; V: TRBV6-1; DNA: TGTGCCAGCAGTGGACAGGGAGGGGAAAAAACAGATACGCAGTATTTT; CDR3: CASSGQGGEKTDTQYF
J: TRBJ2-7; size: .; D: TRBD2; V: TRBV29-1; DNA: TGCAGCGTTGAATCTGCGGGAGGGTGGGAGCAGTACTTC; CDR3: CSVESAGGWEQYF
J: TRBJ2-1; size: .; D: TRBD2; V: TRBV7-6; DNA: TGTGCCAGCAGCCCCCTTAGCGGGAGGGCCGGCAATGAGCAGTTCTTC; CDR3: CASSPLSGRAGNEQFF
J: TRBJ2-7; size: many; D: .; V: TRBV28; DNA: TGTGCCAGCAGGCCGACGAACAGGGGGGGGGCCTACGAGCAGTACTTC; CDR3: CASRPTNRGGAYEQYF
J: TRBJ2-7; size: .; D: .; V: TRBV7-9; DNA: TGTGCCAGCACCCTGGGGAGCTACGAGCAGTACTTC; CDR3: CASTLGSYEQYF